The 14 T cell receptor beta chains listed next were all sequenced from one sample in a study of CD8 T cells in ankylosing spondylitis (dated by TCRdb to about 2017). The method was 5' RACE. TCRdb names Illumina HiSeq 2500 as the instrument used. TCRdb trimmed public reads at Q25 via fastp, called clones via MiXCR and kept in-frame beta chains. Rows merge per CDR3 protein into single entries with the most common DNA and genes. The sample table holds around 150,000 distinct CDR3 sequences, of which around 17% were seen once. Of the sample, over 7.5% is held by the ten largest clones. The sequencing sample was made of blood, either unsorted or a sorted T cell fraction (not recorded which). The receptors derive from a male donor with ankylosing spondylitis or in good health (not recorded which).

V and J are TRBV28 and TRBJ1-4; TRBD1 agrees at 7 bases. The ends lost 7 bases at V and 8 bases at J; junction bases unmatched: 10. The germline V gene has CDR1 MDHEN and CDR2 SYDVKM. The CDR3 loop spans 14 amino acids. CDR3 region: CASNGIARGEKLFF. The CDR3 DNA reads as TGTGCCAGCAATGGGATTGCCAGGGGGGAAAAACTGTTTTTT.

This clonotype was seen many times. V usage is TRBV27 and J usage is TRBJ1-1; maybe TRBD1 (5 bases). The CDR3 has 14 amino acids. The germline V and J ends were trimmed by 3 bases and 1 base, with 9 bases remaining between them. Germline CDR1 MNHEY, CDR2 SMNVEV (reference sequence). The CDR3 loop reads CASSFLGPNTEAFF. The CDR3 DNA sequence: TGTGCCAGCAGTTTTTTGGGGCCGAACACTGAAGCTTTCTTT.

This clonotype has only one observation. A read error is possible here, since a much larger clone lies one base away. J is TRBJ1-1 and V is TRBV5-1; D remains unclear. CDR3 length equals 13 residues. CDR1 SGHRS and CDR2 YFSETQ come from the germline V gene. CDR3 protein: CASTMDGNTETFF. CDR3 DNA sequence: TGCGCCAGCACCATGGACGGGAACACTGAAACTTTCTTT.

The rearrangement uses TRBV9 and TRBJ1-1; D remains ambiguous. Trimming took 2 bases from V and 2 from J, leaving 7 bases between them. The CDR3 is made up of 13 amino acids. Germline CDR1 reads SGDLS; CDR2 reads YYNGEE. The CDR3 here is CASSVSPNTEAFF. The CDR3 DNA reads as TGTGCCAGCAGCGTGAGCCCTAACACTGAAGCTTTCTTT.

A note on this clonotype: A much larger clone differs by one base, so this may be a read error. The genes are TRBV5-1 and TRBJ1-5, with D unresolved. CDR3 size: 14 residues. Germline assignment: CDR1 SGHRS and CDR2 YFSETQ. The CDR3 loop reads CASSLAPNNRPQHF. DNA for the CDR3: TGCGCCAGCAGCTTGGCACCAAACAATCGGCCCCAGCATTTT.

At least ten counts were recorded for this clonotype. The chain combines TRBV29-1 with TRBJ2-5, with 10 positions matching TRBD2. Germline CDR1 reads SQVTM; CDR2 reads ANQGSEA. V lost 4 bases and J lost 2; bases outside the gene matches: 1. CDR3 size: 13 residues. The CDR3 coding sequence is TGCAGCGTTGCTAGCGGGGGACAAGAGACCCAGTACTTC. This gives the protein CSVASGGQETQYF.

This clonotype was counted between two and nine times. CDR3 DNA: TGTGCCAGCCGACCGAAAGCCGGTGAAAAACTGTTTTTT. It translates to CASRPKAGEKLFF. The V gene is TRBV19, the J gene TRBJ1-4; D is ambiguous. Trimming cost V 9 bases and J 7 bases, with 15 bases left between them. Germline lookup yields CDR1 LNHDA and CDR2 SQIVND (reference sequence). The CDR3 is made up of 13 amino acids.

Ten or more counts support this clonotype. This chain links TRBV29-1 with TRBJ2-1; 7 nucleotides line up with TRBD2. The CDR3 consists of 13 residues. Germline lookup yields CDR1 SQVTM and CDR2 ANQGSEA. The trim removed 5 bases at V and 7 bases at J, leaving 8 bases unmatched. The CDR3 region is CSVLGQGGNEQFF. The CDR3 DNA is TGCAGCGTTTTGGGGCAGGGAGGGAATGAGCAGTTCTTC.

This clonotype was recorded a few times. V and J are TRBV27 and TRBJ2-1, with a weak D call TRBD2 (6 bases). V lost 2 bases and J 10 bases, leaving 15 bases between the germline ends. Germline loops: CDR1 MNHEY, CDR2 SMNVEV (reference sequence). This CDR3 contains 14 residues. The CDR3 reads CASSLPTRGREQFF. The CDR3 DNA is TGTGCCAGCAGTTTACCTACCCGGGGGAGAGAGCAGTTCTTC.

This clonotype was recorded a few times. The chain uses TRBV27 and TRBJ2-1; TRBD2 is a possible D gene (5 bases). V dropped 7 bases and J dropped 1 base, with 14 bases sitting between them. The CDR3 runs 15 residues. Per germline, CDR1 MNHEY and CDR2 SMNVEV (reference sequence). The CDR3 loop is CASIQVGASYNEQFF. CDR3 nucleotides: TGTGCCAGCATCCAGGTGGGAGCATCCTACAATGAGCAGTTCTTC.

This clonotype was detected many times. The chain carries TRBV20-1 and TRBJ2-3; 10 nucleotides agree with TRBD2. The germline V gene encodes CDR1 DFQATT and CDR2 SNEGSKA (reference sequence). This CDR3 is 14 amino acids long. Losses at the gene ends were 5 bases for V and 2 bases for J; bases not matched to a gene: 4. CDR3 nucleotides: TGCAGTGCTTATAGCGGGAGGTTCACAGATACGCAGTATTTT. Translation: CSAYSGRFTDTQYF.

The chain couples TRBV5-1 to TRBJ2-1, with D unresolved. Germline CDR1 is SGHRS and CDR2 is YFSETQ. The CDR3 sequence is 14 residues long. V lost 0 bases, J lost 5 bases, and 9 bases lay in between. The CDR3: CASSLDVQNNEQFF. The CDR3 nucleotides read TGCGCCAGCAGCTTGGATGTCCAGAACAATGAGCAGTTCTTC.

V usage is TRBV5-1 and J usage is TRBJ2-4; a possible D gene is TRBD1 (6 bases). V was trimmed by 2 bases and J by 8 bases, leaving 17 bases between them. There are 15 residues in the CDR3. Germline-derived CDR1 and CDR2 are SGHRS and YFSETQ. The CDR3 sequence is CASSLGQNELDIQYF. The DNA for the CDR3 is TGCGCCAGCAGCTTAGGACAGAACGAATTGGACATTCAGTACTTC.

This clonotype was seen many times. The chain carries TRBV5-1 and TRBJ2-2; D is ambiguous. Germline CDR1 SGHRS, CDR2 YFSETQ. The V end lost 4 bases, the J end lost 2 bases, and 12 bases lay between the germline ends. There are 15 residues in the CDR3. The CDR3 bases are TGCGCCAGCAGCCTACTCGACCCCAACACCGGGGAGCTGTTTTTT. This codes for CASSLLDPNTGELFF.